These 25 T cell receptor beta chains came from one sample sequenced in a study of cytomegalovirus exposure and HLA in healthy donors. Primers included in the PCR were 60 Vbeta and 13 Jbeta primers. Profiled with immunoSEQ multiplex PCR; TCRdb holds only in-frame clones, not every one. The sample contains around 120,000 clones, 60% to 85% of which appear only once. Sequenced material: PBMCs. These receptors all come from a woman aged 40 to 50 in good health and CMV-seropositive.

V gene TRBV5-1 combines with J gene TRBJ2-3; 15 bases are shared with TRBD2. With 4 bases clipped from V and 2 bases from J, the junction kept 5 bases outside the gene matches. CDR3 size: 17 residues. Germline V gene data show CDR1 as SGHRS and CDR2 as YFSETQ. CDR3 in DNA: TGCGCCAGCAGCATGGGACTAGCGGGAGGAAACACAGATACGCAGTATTTT. This translates into CASSMGLAGGNTDTQYF. The whole variable domain, filled in from reference TRBV5-1 and TRBJ2-3, reads KAGVTQTPRYLIKTRGQQVTLSCSPISGHRSVSWYQQTPGQGLQFLFEYFSETQRNKGNFPGRFSGRQFSNSRSEMNVSTLELGDSALYLCASSMGLAGGNTDTQYFGPGTRLTVL.

This clone has just a few counts. V usage is TRBV29-1 and J usage is TRBJ2-7; maybe TRBD1 (5 bases). V was shortened by 4 bases and J by 2 bases, with 15 bases between the two germline ends. The CDR3 extends over 14 amino acids. CDR1 and CDR2 from the germline V gene are SQVTM and ANQGSEA. In DNA form, the CDR3 reads TGCAGCGTTGTCTATCTAGGGGTAGCCTACGAGCAGTACTTC. It translates to CSVVYLGVAYEQYF.

This rearrangement joins TRBV30 to TRBJ1-5; 7 bases are a match to TRBD1. CDR1 and CDR2 (germline): GTSNPN, SVGIG (reference sequence). The CDR3 length is 16 residues. The junction had 7 bases not matched to a gene; V was cut back by 1 base and J by 1 base. CDR3 DNA sequence: TGTGCCTGGAGTGGCACAACGACAGGGAGCAATCAGCCCCAGCATTTT. The encoded protein is CAWSGTTTGSNQPQHF.

The V gene is TRBV19, the J gene TRBJ1-1, with D tentatively TRBD1 (6 bases). The V gene's germline CDR1 is LNHDA and CDR2 SQIVND (reference sequence). The CDR3 is made up of 13 amino acids. V lost 0 bases, J lost 8 bases, and 10 bases lay in between. The CDR3 DNA is TGTGCCAGTAGTATAGATGGAACAGGGGAAGCTTTCTTT. Its translation: CASSIDGTGEAFF. Combining the CDR3 with reference TRBV19 and TRBJ1-1 gives the whole variable domain DGGITQSPKYLFRKEGQNVTLSCEQNLNHDAMYWYRQDPGQGLRLIYYSQIVNDFQKGDIAEGYSVSREKKESFPLTVTSAQKNPTAFYLCASSIDGTGEAFFGQGTRLTVV.

The chain combines TRBV5-1 with TRBJ2-5; tentatively, D is TRBD1 (6 bases). Trimming shortened V by 0 bases and J by 3 bases, and 6 bases separated the two germline ends. This CDR3 is 13 amino acids long. Germline V CDR1 and CDR2: SGHRS, YFSETQ. The DNA for the CDR3 is TGCGCCAGCAGCTTGGACAGGGAAGAGACCCAGTACTTC. Protein: CASSLDREETQYF. Combining the CDR3 with reference TRBV5-1 and TRBJ2-5 gives the whole variable domain KAGVTQTPRYLIKTRGQQVTLSCSPISGHRSVSWYQQTPGQGLQFLFEYFSETQRNKGNFPGRFSGRQFSNSRSEMNVSTLELGDSALYLCASSLDREETQYFGPGTRLLVL.

This chain joins TRBV6-4 and TRBJ2-1, with TRBD1 matching over 7 bases. V lost 0 bases to trimming and J lost 9 bases; unmatched junction nucleotides: 8. This CDR3 region has 15 residues. CDR1 MRHNA and CDR2 SNTAGT come from the germline V gene. CDR3 nucleotide sequence: TGTGCCAGCAGTGACTCGACAGGGCCAGGCCGTGAGCAGTTCTTC. Its protein is CASSDSTGPGREQFF.

V gene TRBV6-1 combines with J gene TRBJ1-1; D remains ambiguous. V was trimmed by 1 base and J by 1 base, leaving 10 bases between them. This CDR3 comprises 15 residues. Germline V CDR1 and CDR2: MNHNS, SASEGT. This CDR3 reads CASSEGSAGNTEAFF. As DNA, the CDR3 is TGTGCCAGCAGTGAAGGTAGTGCGGGGAACACTGAAGCTTTCTTT.

The rearrangement links TRBV5-6 to TRBJ2-6; possible D gene TRBD1, 5 bases. CDR1 and CDR2 (germline): SGHDT, YYEEEE. This CDR3 spans 15 amino acids. The V and J ends lost 3 bases and 4 bases respectively, with 11 bases between them. The CDR3 protein is CASSSRGIGANVLTF. DNA for the CDR3: TGTGCCAGCAGCTCTAGGGGTATAGGGGCCAACGTCCTGACTTTC.

The chain has TRBV7-2 and TRBJ2-5; TRBD1 matches 8 bases. The end of the DNA is better explained by TRBJ2-7, so the J call may be wrong. CDR1 and CDR2 from the germline V gene are SGHTA and FQGNSA. This CDR3 region has 15 residues. The CDR3 DNA is TGTGCCAGCAGCTTAGACGCAGGGGGCCAGTACGAGCAGTACTTC. This gives the protein CASSLDAGGQYEQYF.

This clone was picked up a small number of times. The chain is built from TRBV29-1 and TRBJ2-2, with 11 bases identical to TRBD1. J lost 3 bases, V lost 6 bases, and 3 bases had no gene match. CDR1 and CDR2 (germline): SQVTM, ANQGSEA. The CDR3 spans 14 residues. The CDR3 nucleotides read TGCAGCGTCCGGGACAGGGGGGACACCGGGGAGCTGTTTTTT. Protein sequence: CSVRDRGDTGELFF.

This clone was seen once. The chain links TRBV5-1 to TRBJ2-7, with D maybe TRBD1 (5 bases). CDR3 length equals 14 residues. V was clipped by 1 base and J by 4 bases, with 12 bases between them. Per the germline V gene, CDR1 is SGHRS and CDR2 is YFSETQ. The CDR3 protein is CASSLSGQLYEQYF. In DNA form, the CDR3 reads TGCGCCAGCAGCTTGTCAGGACAACTTTACGAGCAGTACTTC.

V and J are TRBV2 and TRBJ1-5; unclear D gene. Germline V gene data show CDR1 as SNHLY and CDR2 as FYNNEI. The CDR3 covers 13 residues. The germline V and J ends were trimmed by 3 bases and 3 bases, with 6 bases remaining between them. Written as DNA, the CDR3 is TGTGCCAGCAGTGAGCAGTACAATCAGCCCCAGCATTTT. Its protein is CASSEQYNQPQHF.

Concerning this clone: At one boundary the junction diverges from the germline segment, which might be a read error. The chain recombines TRBV7-7 with TRBJ2-5; D is unclear. CDR3 length equals 16 residues. Germline loops: CDR1 SSHAT, CDR2 FNYEAQ (reference sequence). In DNA form, the CDR3 reads TGTGCTAGCAGAGCTCCCATACTTAGAACCAAAAGGACCCAGTACTTC. Its translation: CASRAPILRTKRTQYF.

The gene calls are TRBV6-5 and TRBJ1-3; 7 nucleotides agree with TRBD1. V lost 6 bases and J lost 0; bases outside the gene matches: 5. The V gene's germline CDR1 is MNHEY and CDR2 SVGAGI. This CDR3 region has 15 residues. The CDR3 bases are TGTGCCAGCAGATCGACAGGGAGCTCTGGAAACACCATATATTTT. Translating gives CASRSTGSSGNTIYF.

The chain recombines TRBV2 with TRBJ1-1; the D is unclear. Per germline, CDR1 SNHLY and CDR2 FYNNEI. The CDR3 is made up of 13 amino acids. V was pared by 7 bases and J by 4 bases, with 13 bases between. The CDR3 coding sequence is TGTGCCAGCAAGCCGGTGGTAAGCACTGAAGCTTTCTTT. Protein sequence: CASKPVVSTEAFF.

The CDR3 region is CASTPRTGYNSPLHF. CDR3 nucleotides: TGTGCCAGCACTCCCCGGACAGGGTACAATTCACCCCTCCACTTT. V is TRBV27 and J is TRBJ1-6, with 8 positions matching TRBD1. The germline CDR1 and CDR2 sequences are MNHEY and SMNVEV (reference sequence). Trimming cost V 7 bases and J 7 bases; bases outside gene matches: 9. The CDR3 totals 15 residues.

The chain carries TRBV4-2 and TRBJ2-5; 7 bases map to TRBD2. TRBJ2-7 matches the DNA end more closely, so the J call is doubtful. Germline CDR1 and CDR2: LGHNA and YNFKEQ. The CDR3 is 13 amino acids. The CDR3, as DNA: TGTGCCAGCAGCCAAGGGCTAGCGGACGAGCAGTACTTC. Protein sequence: CASSQGLADEQYF.

The genes are TRBV27 and TRBJ1-2, with D uncertain. CDR3 length: 15 amino acids. The V and J ends lost 0 bases and 5 bases respectively, with 13 bases between them. The V gene's germline CDR1 is MNHEY and CDR2 SMNVEV (reference sequence). CDR3 sequence reads: CASSLSRVGIYGYTF. The CDR3 nucleotides are TGTGCCAGCAGTTTATCGCGGGTCGGGATTTATGGCTACACCTTC.

The chain links TRBV5-1 to TRBJ2-3; no reliable D call. The CDR3 has 15 amino acids. CDR1 SGHRS and CDR2 YFSETQ come from the germline V gene. V gave up 4 bases and J gave up 4 bases, with 16 bases separating them. DNA for the CDR3: TGCGCCAGCAGCGAGGCGGTAGGAACGTCAGATACGCAGTATTTT. Translation gives CASSEAVGTSDTQYF.

In its sample, this clone was seen a few times. This sequence joins TRBV5-1 and TRBJ2-7, with D tentatively TRBD1 (6 bases). CDR1 SGHRS and CDR2 YFSETQ come from the germline V gene. Trimming removed 4 bases at V and 0 bases at J, with 11 bases between. The CDR3 contains 14 residues. The CDR3 protein is CASSVGDNSYEQYF. The CDR3 DNA follows: TGCGCCAGCAGCGTCGGGGACAACTCCTACGAGCAGTACTTC.

This chain joins TRBV30 and TRBJ1-6, with D possibly TRBD1 on 5 matching bases. The germline V gene encodes CDR1 GTSNPN and CDR2 SVGIG (reference sequence). CDR3 length equals 14 residues. Trimming removed 3 bases from V and 7 bases from J, with 13 bases in between. CDR3 loop: CAWRAGQSNSPLHF. The CDR3 DNA sequence: TGTGCCTGGAGGGCTGGACAATCGAATTCACCCCTCCACTTT.

This clone has a single count. The V and J genes are TRBV7-6 and TRBJ2-7; TRBD2 might be the D (6 bases). The CDR3 is made up of 16 amino acids. The germline V gene encodes CDR1 SGHVS and CDR2 FNYEAQ. V gave up 5 bases and J gave up 0 bases, with 17 bases separating them. The CDR3 sequence: CASSQGYGGISYEQYF. For the CDR3, the DNA is TGTGCCAGCAGCCAAGGCTATGGGGGGATCTCCTACGAGCAGTACTTC.

The V and J genes are TRBV5-1 and TRBJ2-5, with 9 bases identical to TRBD2. Germline V gene lookup returns CDR1 SGHRS and CDR2 YFSETQ. The CDR3 loop spans 18 amino acids. With V trimmed by 4 bases and J by 0 bases, 13 bases remained unmatched. The CDR3, as DNA: TGCGCCAGCAGCCGCAAACCCTCGCAGCGGGGGGACCAAGAGACCCAGTACTTC. Translating it yields CASSRKPSQRGDQETQYF.

The chain recombines TRBV7-9 with TRBJ2-5, with 12 bases matching TRBD2. CDR1 is SEHNR, CDR2 FQNEAQ, per germline (reference sequence). J gave up 1 base and V 1 base, and 7 bases lay outside the gene matches. The CDR3 loop spans 18 amino acids. The DNA of the CDR3 is TGTGCCAGCAGCTTAGTTCGACTAGCGGGAGCCTTCCAAGAGACCCAGTACTTC. It specifies CASSLVRLAGAFQETQYF.

This sequence joins TRBV5-4 and TRBJ2-3, with 8 bases identical to TRBD2. The CDR3 covers 15 residues. Trimming cost V 2 bases and J 2 bases; bases outside gene matches: 4. The germline gives CDR1 SGHNT, CDR2 YYREEE (reference sequence). The CDR3, as DNA: TGTGCCAGCAGCTTACGGACTAGCTACACAGATACGCAGTATTTT. This translates into CASSLRTSYTDTQYF. The variable domain in full, with the rest retrieved from reference TRBV5-4 and TRBJ2-3, is ETGVTQSPTHLIKTRGQQVTLRCSSQSGHNTVSWYQQALGQGPQFIFQYYREEENGRGNFPPRFSGLQFPNYSSELNVNALELDDSALYLCASSLRTSYTDTQYFGPGTRLTVL.